The clone carrying this TCR beta chain came up many times. Its antigen is unknown. The sample originates from a study of identical twins. This CDR3 is 16 amino acids long. Germline assignment: CDR1 SGDLS and CDR2 YYNGEE. Trimming cost V 0 bases and J 3 bases, with 12 bases left between them. TCRdb analysed the 5' RACE reads with MiXCR anew, one entry per CDR3 protein. In the table there are 450,000 to 650,000 distinct CDR3 sequences, more than 9% of which are singletons. Broader study findings: The authors drew conclusions from cross-sectional statistical analysis rather than following the same donors.

The data were also submitted as part of a second study, on yellow fever vaccine responses in identical twins.

The TCR comes from a woman between 18 and 30 years old in good health. The J gene is TRBJ2-2, the V gene TRBV9; maybe TRBD1 (5 bases). The sequenced sample consisted of PBMCs. The CDR3 region is CASSVGTGQYTGELFF. The CDR3, as DNA: TGTGCCAGCAGCGTAGGCACAGGACAATACACCGGGGAGCTGTTTTTT.